This TCR beta chain was observed in a study of prognosis after radiotherapy for stage I lung cancer. This clonotype appeared many times. Peripheral blood, in roughly 6.5-milliliter volumes, was drawn at each of two time points. Amplicons of TCR beta CDR3 were generated from genomic DNA by two-round multiplex PCR. Round-one PCR had primers specific to each TRBV and TRBJ gene. One entry per CDR3 protein results from TCRdb running MiXCR on the multiplex PCR reads. The table lists about 31,000 distinct CDR3 sequences, 32% of them singletons. The germline gives CDR1 PRHDT, CDR2 FYEKMQ (reference sequence). This CDR3 is 13 amino acids long. Trimming cost V 7 bases and J 6 bases; bases outside gene matches: 8.

This TCR was recovered from a donor over 45 with non-small cell lung cancer. The specimen comprised PBMCs, sampled before or after stereotactic body radiation therapy (not recorded which). The chain carries TRBV13 and TRBJ2-7; 8 nucleotides line up with TRBD1. The CDR3, as DNA: TGTGCCAGCACAACCAGGGGGCCGGGCGAGCAGTACTTC. Translation: CASTTRGPGEQYF.